This T cell receptor (beta chain) was observed in a study of T cell responses to AZD1222 COVID-19 vaccine. The CDR3 runs to 15 residues. The germline gives CDR1 MNHEY, CDR2 SMNVEV (reference sequence). The V gene end was trimmed by 5 bases and the J gene end by 7 bases; junction bases not matched to a gene: 12. Study results and limitations: Elevations in Spike-specific TCR breadth and depth followed administration of two AZD1222 doses. Unmutated variant regions are reportedly targeted by nearly half of spike-specific TCRs. Of the AZD1222 recipients, only five to seven were seropositive at baseline. Repertoires in all cases were sampled only once the peak T cell response had passed.

Of note for this clone: Its antigen is still unknown.

TCRdb's table, derived via immunoSEQ multiplex PCR, lists solely in-frame clones and lacks some. The table records approximately 88,000 clones, less than 95% of them present only once. The rearrangement uses TRBV27 and TRBJ2-5; 8 nucleotides match TRBD2. The source of this sequence is an adult who received the AZD1222 COVID-19 vaccine. Here the sequenced sample was peripheral blood, taken 28 days after the second AZD1222 dose. CDR3 sequence: CASSPSPTSGRTQYF. The CDR3 DNA reads TGTGCCAGCAGTCCATCCCCCACCAGCGGGAGGACCCAGTACTTC.